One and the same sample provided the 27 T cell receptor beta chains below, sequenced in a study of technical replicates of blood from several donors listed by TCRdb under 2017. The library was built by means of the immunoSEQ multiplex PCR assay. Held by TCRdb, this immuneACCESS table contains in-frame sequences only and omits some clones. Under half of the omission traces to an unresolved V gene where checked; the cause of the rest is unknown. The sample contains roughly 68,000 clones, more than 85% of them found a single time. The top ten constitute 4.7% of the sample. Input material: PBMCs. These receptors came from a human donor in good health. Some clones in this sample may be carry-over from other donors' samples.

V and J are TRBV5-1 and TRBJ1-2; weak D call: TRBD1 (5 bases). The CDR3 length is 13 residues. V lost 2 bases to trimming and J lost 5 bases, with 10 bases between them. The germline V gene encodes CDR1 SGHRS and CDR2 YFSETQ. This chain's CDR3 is CASSFDSGYGYTF. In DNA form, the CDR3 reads TGCGCCAGCAGCTTCGACAGTGGGTATGGCTACACCTTC.

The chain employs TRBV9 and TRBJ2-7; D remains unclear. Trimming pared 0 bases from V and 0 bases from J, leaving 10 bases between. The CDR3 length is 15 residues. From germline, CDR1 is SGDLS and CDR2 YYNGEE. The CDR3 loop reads CASSVDPESSYEQYF. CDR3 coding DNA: TGTGCCAGCAGCGTAGATCCCGAGAGCTCCTACGAGCAGTACTTC.

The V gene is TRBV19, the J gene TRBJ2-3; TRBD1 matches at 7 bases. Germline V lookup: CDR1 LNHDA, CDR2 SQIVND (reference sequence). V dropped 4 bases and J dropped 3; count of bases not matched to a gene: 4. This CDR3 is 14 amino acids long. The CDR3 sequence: CASSKDRRTDTQYF. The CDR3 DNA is TGTGCCAGTAGTAAGGACAGGCGGACAGATACGCAGTATTTT.

CDR3 protein: CASRRGRDEKLFF. The CDR3 nucleotides are TGTGCCAGCCGTCGGGGGAGAGATGAAAAACTGTTTTTT. The V call is TRBV7-8, the J call TRBJ1-4, with D perhaps TRBD1 (5 bases). Trimming removed 8 bases from V and 6 bases from J, with 13 bases in between. The length of the CDR3 is 13 residues. CDR1 and CDR2 from the germline V gene are SGHVS and FQNEAQ.

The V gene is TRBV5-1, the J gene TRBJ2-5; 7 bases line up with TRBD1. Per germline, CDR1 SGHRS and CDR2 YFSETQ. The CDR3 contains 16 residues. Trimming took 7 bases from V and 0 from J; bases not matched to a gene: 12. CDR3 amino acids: CASSIGGIWNQETQYF. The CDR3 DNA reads TGCGCCAGCTCTATAGGGGGCATCTGGAACCAAGAGACCCAGTACTTC. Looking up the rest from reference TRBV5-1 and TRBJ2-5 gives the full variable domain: KAGVTQTPRYLIKTRGQQVTLSCSPISGHRSVSWYQQTPGQGLQFLFEYFSETQRNKGNFPGRFSGRQFSNSRSEMNVSTLELGDSALYLCASSIGGIWNQETQYFGPGTRLLVL.

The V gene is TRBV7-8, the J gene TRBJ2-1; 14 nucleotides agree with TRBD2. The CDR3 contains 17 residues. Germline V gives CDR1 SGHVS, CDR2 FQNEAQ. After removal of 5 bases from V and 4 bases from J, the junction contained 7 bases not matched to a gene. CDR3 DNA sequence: TGTGCCAGCAGCGAGACCCGACTAGCGGGAGGGTACAATGAGCAGTTCTTC. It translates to CASSETRLAGGYNEQFF.

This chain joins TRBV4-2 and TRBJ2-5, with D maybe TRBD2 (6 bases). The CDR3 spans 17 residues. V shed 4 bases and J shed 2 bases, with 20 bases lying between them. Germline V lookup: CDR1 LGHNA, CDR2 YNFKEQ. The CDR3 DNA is TGTGCCAGCAGCCTTGCGCCGGGCGCCGGAGGGCAAGAGACCCAGTACTTC. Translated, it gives CASSLAPGAGGQETQYF.

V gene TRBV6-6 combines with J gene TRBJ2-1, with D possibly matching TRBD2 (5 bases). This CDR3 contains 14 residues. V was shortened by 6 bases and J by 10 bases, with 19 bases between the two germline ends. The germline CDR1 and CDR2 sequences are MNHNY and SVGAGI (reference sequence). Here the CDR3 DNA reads TGTGCCAGCAGCCTACCAGACTATTCAGCCGAGCAGTTCTTC. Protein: CASSLPDYSAEQFF.

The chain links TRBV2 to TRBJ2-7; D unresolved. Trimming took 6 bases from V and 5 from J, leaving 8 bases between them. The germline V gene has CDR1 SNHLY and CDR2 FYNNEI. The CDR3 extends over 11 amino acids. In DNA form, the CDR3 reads TGTGCCAGCAGCCCGTGGCACGAGCAGTACTTC. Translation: CASSPWHEQYF.

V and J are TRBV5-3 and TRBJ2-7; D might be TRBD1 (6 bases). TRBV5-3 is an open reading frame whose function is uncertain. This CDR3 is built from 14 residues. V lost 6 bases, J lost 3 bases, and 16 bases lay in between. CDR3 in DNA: TGTGCCAGAACTCCGGGACATTTCAACTACGAGCAGTACTTC. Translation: CARTPGHFNYEQYF.

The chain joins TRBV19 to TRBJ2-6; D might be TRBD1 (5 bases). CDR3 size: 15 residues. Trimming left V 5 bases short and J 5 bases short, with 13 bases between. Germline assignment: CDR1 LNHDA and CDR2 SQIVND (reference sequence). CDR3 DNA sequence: TGTGCCAGTAGTGAACAGGATCGTAGGGCCAACGTCCTGACTTTC. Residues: CASSEQDRRANVLTF. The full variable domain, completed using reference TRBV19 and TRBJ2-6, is DGGITQSPKYLFRKEGQNVTLSCEQNLNHDAMYWYRQDPGQGLRLIYYSQIVNDFQKGDIAEGYSVSREKKESFPLTVTSAQKNPTAFYLCASSEQDRRANVLTFGAGSRLTVL.

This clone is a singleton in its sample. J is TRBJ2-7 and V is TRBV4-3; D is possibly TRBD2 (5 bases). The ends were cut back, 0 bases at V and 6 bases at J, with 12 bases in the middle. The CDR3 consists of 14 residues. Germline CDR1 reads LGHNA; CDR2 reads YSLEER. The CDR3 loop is CASSQDGTRAEQYF. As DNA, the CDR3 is TGCGCCAGCAGCCAAGATGGTACTAGGGCCGAGCAGTACTTC.

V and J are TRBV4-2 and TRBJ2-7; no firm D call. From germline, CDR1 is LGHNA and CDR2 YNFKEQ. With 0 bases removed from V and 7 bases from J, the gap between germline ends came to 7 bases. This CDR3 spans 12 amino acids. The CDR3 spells CASSQDTREQYF. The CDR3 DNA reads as TGTGCCAGCAGCCAAGATACGCGGGAGCAGTACTTC.

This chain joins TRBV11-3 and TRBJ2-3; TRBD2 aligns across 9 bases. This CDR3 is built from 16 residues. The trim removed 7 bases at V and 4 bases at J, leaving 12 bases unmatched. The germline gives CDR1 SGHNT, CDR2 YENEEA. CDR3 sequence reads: CASTPWAGGPADTQYF. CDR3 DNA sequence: TGTGCCAGCACCCCTTGGGCGGGAGGGCCCGCAGATACGCAGTATTTT.

The CDR3 sequence is CASGLPKVVGATEAFF. CDR3 DNA sequence: TGTGCTAGTGGTTTGCCTAAGGTGGTGGGGGCGACTGAAGCTTTCTTT. This chain uses TRBV12-5 with TRBJ1-1, with TRBD1 as a possible D gene (6 bases). Germline lookup yields CDR1 LGHNT and CDR2 FRNRAP. V lost 2 bases and J 5 bases, leaving 18 bases between the germline ends. The CDR3 runs to 16 residues.

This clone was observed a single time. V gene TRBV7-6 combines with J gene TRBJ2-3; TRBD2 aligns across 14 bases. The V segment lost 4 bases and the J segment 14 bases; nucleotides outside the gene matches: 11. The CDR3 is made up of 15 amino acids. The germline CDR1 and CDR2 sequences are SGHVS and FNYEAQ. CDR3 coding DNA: TGTGCCAGCAGCTCTGAACGACTAGCGGGGGGGCGGGTGTATTTT. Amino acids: CASSSERLAGGRVYF.

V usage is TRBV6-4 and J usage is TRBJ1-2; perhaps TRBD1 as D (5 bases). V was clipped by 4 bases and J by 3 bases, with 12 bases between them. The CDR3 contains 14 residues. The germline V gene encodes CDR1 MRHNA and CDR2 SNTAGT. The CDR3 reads CASSAQGGDYGYTF. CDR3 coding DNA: TGTGCCAGCAGTGCCCAGGGAGGGGACTATGGCTACACCTTC.

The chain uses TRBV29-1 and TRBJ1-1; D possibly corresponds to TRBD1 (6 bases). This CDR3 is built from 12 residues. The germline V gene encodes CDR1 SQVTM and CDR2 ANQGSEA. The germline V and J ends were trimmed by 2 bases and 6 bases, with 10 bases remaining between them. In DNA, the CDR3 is TGCAGCGTTGAACAGGGGTTCTCTGAAGCTTTCTTT. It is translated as CSVEQGFSEAFF.

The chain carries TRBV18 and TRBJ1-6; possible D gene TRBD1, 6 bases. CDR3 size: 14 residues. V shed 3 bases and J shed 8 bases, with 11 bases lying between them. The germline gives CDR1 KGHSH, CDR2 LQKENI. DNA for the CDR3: TGTGCCAGCTCACCGACAGGCTTAGATTCACCCCTCCACTTT. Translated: CASSPTGLDSPLHF.

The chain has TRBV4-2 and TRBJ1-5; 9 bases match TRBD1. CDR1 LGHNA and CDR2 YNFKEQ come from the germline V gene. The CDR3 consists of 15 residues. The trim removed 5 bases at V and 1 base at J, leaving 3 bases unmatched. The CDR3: CASSEGQGSNQPQHF. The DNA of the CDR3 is TGTGCCAGCAGCGAAGGACAGGGGAGCAATCAGCCCCAGCATTTT.

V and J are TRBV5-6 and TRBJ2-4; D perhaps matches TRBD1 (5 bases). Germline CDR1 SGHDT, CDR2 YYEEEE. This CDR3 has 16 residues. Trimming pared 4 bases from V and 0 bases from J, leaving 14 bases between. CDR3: CASSPGDSLAKNIQYF. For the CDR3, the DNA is TGTGCCAGCAGCCCGGGCGACAGCTTAGCCAAAAACATTCAGTACTTC.

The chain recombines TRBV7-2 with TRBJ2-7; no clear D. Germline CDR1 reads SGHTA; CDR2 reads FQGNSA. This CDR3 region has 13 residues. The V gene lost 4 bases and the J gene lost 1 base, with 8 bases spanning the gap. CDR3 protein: CASSSVESYEQYF. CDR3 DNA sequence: TGTGCCAGCAGCTCCGTAGAGTCCTACGAGCAGTACTTC. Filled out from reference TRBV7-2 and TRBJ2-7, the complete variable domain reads GAGVSQSPSNKVTEKGKDVELRCDPISGHTALYWYRQSLGQGLEFLIYFQGNSAPDKSGLPSDRFSAERTGGSVSTLTIQRTQQEDSAVYLCASSSVESYEQYFGPGTRLTVT.

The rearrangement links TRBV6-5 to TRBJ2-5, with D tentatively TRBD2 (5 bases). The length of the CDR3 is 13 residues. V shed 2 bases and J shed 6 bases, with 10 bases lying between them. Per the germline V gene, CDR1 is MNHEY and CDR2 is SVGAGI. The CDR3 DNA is TGTGCCAGCAGTTACGCGGGTTCGCAGACCCAGTACTTC. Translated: CASSYAGSQTQYF.

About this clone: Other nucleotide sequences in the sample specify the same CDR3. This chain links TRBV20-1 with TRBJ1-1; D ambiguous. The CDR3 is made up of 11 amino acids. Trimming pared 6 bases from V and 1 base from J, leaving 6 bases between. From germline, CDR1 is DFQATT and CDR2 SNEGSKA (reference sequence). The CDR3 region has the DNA TGCAGTGCCCCCGGGAACACTGAAGCTTTCTTT. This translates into CSAPGNTEAFF.

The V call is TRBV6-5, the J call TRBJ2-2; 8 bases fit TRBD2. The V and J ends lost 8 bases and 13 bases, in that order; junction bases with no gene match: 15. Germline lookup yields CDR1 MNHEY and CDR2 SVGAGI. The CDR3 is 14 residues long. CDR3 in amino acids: CASSQSARGGRLFF. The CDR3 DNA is TGTGCCAGCTCCCAGAGTGCCCGCGGGGGGAGGCTGTTTTTT.

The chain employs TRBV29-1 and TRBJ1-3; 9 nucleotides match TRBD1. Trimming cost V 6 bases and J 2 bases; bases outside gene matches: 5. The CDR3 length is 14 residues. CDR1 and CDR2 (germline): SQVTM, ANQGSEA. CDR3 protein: CSVWDRAAGNTIYF. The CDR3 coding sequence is TGCAGCGTATGGGACAGGGCGGCTGGAAACACCATATATTTT.

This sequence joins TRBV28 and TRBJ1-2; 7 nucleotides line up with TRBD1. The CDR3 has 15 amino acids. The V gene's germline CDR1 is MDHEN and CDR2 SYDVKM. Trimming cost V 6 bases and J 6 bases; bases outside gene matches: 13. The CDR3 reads CASSLGDREVDGYTF. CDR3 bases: TGTGCCAGCAGCCTCGGCGACAGGGAGGTGGATGGCTACACCTTC.